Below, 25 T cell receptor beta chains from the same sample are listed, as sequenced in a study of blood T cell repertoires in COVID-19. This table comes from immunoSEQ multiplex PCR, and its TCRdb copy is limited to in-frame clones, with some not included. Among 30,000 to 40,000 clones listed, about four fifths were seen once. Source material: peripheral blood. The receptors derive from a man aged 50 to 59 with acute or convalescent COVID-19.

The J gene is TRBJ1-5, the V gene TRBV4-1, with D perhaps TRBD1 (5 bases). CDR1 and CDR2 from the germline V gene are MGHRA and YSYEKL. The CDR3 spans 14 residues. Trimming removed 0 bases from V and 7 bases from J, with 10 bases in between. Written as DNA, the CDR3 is TGCGCCAGCAGCCAAGATCGGGGGTGGCAGCCCCAGCATTTT. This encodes CASSQDRGWQPQHF.

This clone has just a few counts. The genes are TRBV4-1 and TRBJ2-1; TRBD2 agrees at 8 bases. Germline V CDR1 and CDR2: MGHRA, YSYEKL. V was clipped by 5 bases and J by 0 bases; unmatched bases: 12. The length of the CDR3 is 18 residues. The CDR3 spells CASSIVAGTGSSYNEQFF. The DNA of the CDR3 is TGCGCCAGCAGCATCGTAGCGGGGACCGGTAGCTCCTACAATGAGCAGTTCTTC.

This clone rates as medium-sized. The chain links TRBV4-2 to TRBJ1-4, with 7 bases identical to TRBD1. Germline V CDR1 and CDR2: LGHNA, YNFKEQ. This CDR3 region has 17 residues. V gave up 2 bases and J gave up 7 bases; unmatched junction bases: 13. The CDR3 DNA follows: TGTGCCAGCAGCCAACATCAAGAAGGGACAGAAAGTGAAAAACTGTTTTTT. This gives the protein CASSQHQEGTESEKLFF.

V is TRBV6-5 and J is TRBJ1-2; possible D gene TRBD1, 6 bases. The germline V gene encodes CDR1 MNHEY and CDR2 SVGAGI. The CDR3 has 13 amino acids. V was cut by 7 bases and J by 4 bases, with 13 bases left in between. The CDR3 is CASKRTEGYGYTF. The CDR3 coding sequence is TGTGCCAGCAAACGGACAGAGGGCTATGGCTACACCTTC.

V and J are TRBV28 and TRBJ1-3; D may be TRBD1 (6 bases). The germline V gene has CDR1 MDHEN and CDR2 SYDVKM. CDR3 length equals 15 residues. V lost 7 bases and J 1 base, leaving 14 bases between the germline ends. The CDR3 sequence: CASIPSGASGNTIYF. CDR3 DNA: TGTGCCAGCATACCTTCAGGGGCGTCTGGAAACACCATATATTTT.

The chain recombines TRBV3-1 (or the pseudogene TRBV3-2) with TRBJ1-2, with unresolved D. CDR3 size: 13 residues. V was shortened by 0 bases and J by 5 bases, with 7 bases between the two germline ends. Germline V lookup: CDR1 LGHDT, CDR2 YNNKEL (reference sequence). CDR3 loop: CASSQEGFYGYTF. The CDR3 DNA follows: TGTGCCAGCAGCCAAGAGGGCTTTTATGGCTACACCTTC.

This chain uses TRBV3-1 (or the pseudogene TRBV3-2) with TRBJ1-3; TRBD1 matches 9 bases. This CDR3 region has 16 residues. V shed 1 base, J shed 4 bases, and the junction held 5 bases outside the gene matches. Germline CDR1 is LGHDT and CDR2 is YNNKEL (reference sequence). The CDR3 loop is CASSQGRGQGGNTIYF. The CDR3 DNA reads TGTGCCAGCAGCCAAGGGCGCGGACAGGGGGGAAACACCATATATTTT.

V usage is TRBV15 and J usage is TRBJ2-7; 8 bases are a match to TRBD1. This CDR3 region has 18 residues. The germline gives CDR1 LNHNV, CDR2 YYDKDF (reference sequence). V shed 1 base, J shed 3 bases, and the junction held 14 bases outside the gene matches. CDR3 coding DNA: TGTGCCACCAGCAGAGTCGTTATGAAGGGACAGGCAGGCTACGAGCAGTACTTC. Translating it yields CATSRVVMKGQAGYEQYF.

CDR3 in DNA: TGCGCCAGCAGCTCGCGAAGTAACCTAGGCACTGAAGCTTTCTTT. Its translation is CASSSRSNLGTEAFF. This sequence joins TRBV5-1 and TRBJ1-1; D uncertain. Looked up from germline, CDR1 is SGHRS and CDR2 is YFSETQ. The CDR3 has 15 residues. The V and J ends lost 3 bases and 4 bases respectively, with 16 bases between them.

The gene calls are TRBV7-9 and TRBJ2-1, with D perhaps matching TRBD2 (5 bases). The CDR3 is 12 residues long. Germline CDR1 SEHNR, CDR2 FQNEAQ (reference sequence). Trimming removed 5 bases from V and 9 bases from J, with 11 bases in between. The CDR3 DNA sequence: TGTGCCAGCAGCCCCTATGGAGGTGAGCAGTTCTTC. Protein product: CASSPYGGEQFF. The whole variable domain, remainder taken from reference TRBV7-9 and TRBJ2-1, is DTGVSQNPRHKITKRGQNVTFRCDPISEHNRLYWYRQTLGQGPEFLTYFQNEAQLEKSRLLSDRFSAERPKGSFSTLEIQRTEQGDSAMYLCASSPYGGEQFFGPGTRLTVL.

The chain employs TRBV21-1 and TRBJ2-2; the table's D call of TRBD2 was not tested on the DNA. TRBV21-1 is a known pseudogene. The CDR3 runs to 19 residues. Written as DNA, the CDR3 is TGTGCCAGCAGCAAAGTACTAGCGGGAGGCCGTGGTCACATCCGGGAGCTGTTTTTT. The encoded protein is CASSKVLAGGRGHIRELFF.

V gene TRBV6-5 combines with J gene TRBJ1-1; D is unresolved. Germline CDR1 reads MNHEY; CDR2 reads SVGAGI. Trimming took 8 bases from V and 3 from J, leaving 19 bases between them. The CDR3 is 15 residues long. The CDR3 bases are TGTGCCAGCTGGCGGGTTAGGGTGAAAGACACTGAAGCTTTCTTT. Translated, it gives CASWRVRVKDTEAFF.

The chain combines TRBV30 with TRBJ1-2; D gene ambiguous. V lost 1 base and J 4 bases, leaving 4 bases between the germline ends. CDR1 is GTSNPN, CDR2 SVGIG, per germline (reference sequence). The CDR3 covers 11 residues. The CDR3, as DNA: TGTGCCTGGAGTGCCGGCTATGGCTACACCTTC. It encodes CAWSAGYGYTF.

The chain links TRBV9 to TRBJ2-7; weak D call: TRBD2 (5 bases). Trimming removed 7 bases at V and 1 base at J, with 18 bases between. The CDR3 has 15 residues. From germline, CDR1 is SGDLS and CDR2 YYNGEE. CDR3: CASGKRRKGSYEQYF. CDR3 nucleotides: TGTGCCAGCGGGAAGCGGCGAAAAGGATCCTACGAGCAGTACTTC.

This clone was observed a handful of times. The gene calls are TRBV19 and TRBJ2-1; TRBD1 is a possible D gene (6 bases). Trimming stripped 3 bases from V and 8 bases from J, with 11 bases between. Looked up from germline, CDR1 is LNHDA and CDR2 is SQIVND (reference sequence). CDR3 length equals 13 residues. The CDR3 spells CASSIQGSDEQFF. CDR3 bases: TGTGCCAGTAGTATTCAGGGGTCGGATGAGCAGTTCTTC.

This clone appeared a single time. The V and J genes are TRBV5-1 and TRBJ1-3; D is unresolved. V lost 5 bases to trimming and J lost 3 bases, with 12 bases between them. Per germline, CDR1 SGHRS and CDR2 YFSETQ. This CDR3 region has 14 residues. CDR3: CASRTGLDGNTIYF. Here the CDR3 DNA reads TGCGCCAGCAGAACGGGGTTGGATGGAAACACCATATATTTT.

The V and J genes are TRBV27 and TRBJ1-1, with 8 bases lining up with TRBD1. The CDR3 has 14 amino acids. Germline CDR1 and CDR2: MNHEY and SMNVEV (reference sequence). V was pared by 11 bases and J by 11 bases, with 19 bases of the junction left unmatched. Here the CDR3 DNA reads TGTGCCCCCCGTCAAGGGACAGGTGTTTTGAGGGCTTTCTTT. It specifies CAPRQGTGVLRAFF.

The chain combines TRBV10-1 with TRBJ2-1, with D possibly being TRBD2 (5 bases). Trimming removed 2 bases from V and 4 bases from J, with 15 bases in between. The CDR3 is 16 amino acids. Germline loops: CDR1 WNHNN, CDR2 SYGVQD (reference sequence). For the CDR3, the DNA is TGCGCCAGCAGTGAGGGGCGGCCCCGGGGTTACAATGAGCAGTTCTTC. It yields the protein CASSEGRPRGYNEQFF.

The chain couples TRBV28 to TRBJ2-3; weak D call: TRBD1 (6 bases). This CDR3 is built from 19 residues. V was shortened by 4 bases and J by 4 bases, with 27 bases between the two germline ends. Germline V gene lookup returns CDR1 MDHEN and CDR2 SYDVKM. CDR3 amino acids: CASSSQHLIIQGVADTQYF. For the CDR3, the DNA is TGTGCCAGCAGTTCCCAACACCTCATCATACAGGGTGTCGCAGATACGCAGTATTTT.

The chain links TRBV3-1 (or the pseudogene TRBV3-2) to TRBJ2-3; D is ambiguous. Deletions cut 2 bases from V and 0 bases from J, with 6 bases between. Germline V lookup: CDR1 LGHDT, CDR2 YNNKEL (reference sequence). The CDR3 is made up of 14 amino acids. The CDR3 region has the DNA TGTGCCAGCAGCCAACCCGGGAGCACAGATACGCAGTATTTT. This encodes CASSQPGSTDTQYF.

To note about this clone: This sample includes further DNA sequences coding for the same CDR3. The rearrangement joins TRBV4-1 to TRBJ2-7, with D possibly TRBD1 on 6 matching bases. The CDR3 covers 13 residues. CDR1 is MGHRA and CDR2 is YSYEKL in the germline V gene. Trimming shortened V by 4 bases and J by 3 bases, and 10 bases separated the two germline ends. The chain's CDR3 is CASSLQGNYEQYF. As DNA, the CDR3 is TGCGCCAGCAGCCTACAGGGTAACTACGAGCAGTACTTC.

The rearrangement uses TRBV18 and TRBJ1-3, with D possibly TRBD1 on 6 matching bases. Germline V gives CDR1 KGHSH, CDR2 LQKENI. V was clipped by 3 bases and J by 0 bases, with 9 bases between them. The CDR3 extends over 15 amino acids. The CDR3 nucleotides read TGTGCCAGCTCACCGGGGACAAACTCTGGAAACACCATATATTTT. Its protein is CASSPGTNSGNTIYF. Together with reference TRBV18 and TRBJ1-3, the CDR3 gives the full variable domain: NAGVMQNPRHLVRRRGQEARLRCSPMKGHSHVYWYRQLPEEGLKFMVYLQKENIIDESGMPKERFSAEFPKEGPSILRIQQVVRGDSAAYFCASSPGTNSGNTIYFGEGSWLTVV.

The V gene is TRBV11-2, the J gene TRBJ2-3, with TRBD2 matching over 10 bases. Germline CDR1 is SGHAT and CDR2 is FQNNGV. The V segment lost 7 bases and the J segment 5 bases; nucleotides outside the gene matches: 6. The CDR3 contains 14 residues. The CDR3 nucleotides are TGTGCCAGCACCCGGGGACTAGCGCGAGATACGCAGTATTTT. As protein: CASTRGLARDTQYF.

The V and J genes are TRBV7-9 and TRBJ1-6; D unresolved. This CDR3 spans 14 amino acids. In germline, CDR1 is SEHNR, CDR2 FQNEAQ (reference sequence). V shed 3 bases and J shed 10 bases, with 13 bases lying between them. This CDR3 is CASSLGGRNSPLHF. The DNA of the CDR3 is TGTGCCAGCAGCTTGGGAGGGCGGAACTCACCCCTCCACTTT.

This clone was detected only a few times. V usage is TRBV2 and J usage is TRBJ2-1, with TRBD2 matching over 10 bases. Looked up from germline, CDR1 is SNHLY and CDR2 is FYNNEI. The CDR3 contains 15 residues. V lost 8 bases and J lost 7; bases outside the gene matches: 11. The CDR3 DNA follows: TGTGCCAGCTCCTTAGCGGGGGGAGTGGGGAATGAGCAGTTCTTC. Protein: CASSLAGGVGNEQFF. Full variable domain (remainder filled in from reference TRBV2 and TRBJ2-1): EPEVTQTPSHQVTQMGQEVILRCVPISNHLYFYWYRQILGQKVEFLVSFYNNEISEKSEIFDDQFSVERPDGSNFTLKIRSTKLEDSAMYFCASSLAGGVGNEQFFGPGTRLTVL.